This T cell receptor beta chain was captured by sequencing in a study of blood T cells in healthy people across ages. The CDR3 has 14 amino acids. Germline-derived CDR1 and CDR2 are SGHRS and YFSETQ. V was pared by 1 base and J by 4 bases, with 9 bases between. Next came a second PCR, run for about 7 to 11 cycles, which used a sample-barcoded 5' primer along with a J-beta primer mix. One entry per CDR3 protein, called by TCRdb with MiXCR from the 5' RACE reads. Here the sample spans under 1,000,000 distinct CDR3 sequences, approximately 35% being singletons. This clonotype showed up many times. The specimen sequenced was blood. The chain has TRBV5-1 and TRBJ2-1; D tentatively fits TRBD1 or TRBD2 (6 bases each). This clonotype was sampled from a man younger than 35 in good health. The DNA of the CDR3 is TGCGCCAGCAGCTTGCGGGGGCTTTACAATGAGCAGTTCTTC. It is translated as CASSLRGLYNEQFF.